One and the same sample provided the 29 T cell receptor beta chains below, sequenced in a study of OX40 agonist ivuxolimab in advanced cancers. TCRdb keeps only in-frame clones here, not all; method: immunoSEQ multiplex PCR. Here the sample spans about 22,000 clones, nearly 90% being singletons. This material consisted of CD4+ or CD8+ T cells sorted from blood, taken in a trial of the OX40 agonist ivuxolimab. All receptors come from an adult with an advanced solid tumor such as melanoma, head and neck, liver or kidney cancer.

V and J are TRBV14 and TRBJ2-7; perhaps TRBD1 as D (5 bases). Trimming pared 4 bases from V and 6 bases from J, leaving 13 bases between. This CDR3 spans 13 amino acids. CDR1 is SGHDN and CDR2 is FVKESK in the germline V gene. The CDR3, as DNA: TGTGCCAGCAGCCTCCTTCAGGGCCCCGAGCAGTACTTC. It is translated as CASSLLQGPEQYF.

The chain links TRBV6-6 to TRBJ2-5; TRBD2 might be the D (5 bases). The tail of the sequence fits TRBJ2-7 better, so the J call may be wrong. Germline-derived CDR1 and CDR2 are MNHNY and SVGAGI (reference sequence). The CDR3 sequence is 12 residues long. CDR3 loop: CASLGRGNEQYF. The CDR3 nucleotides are TGTGCCAGCTTGGGGAGAGGGAACGAGCAGTACTTC.

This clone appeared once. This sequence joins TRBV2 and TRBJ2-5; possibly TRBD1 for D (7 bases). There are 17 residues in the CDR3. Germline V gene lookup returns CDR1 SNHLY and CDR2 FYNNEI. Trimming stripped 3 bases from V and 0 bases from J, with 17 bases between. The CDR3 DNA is TGTGCCAGCAGTGACAGGGGGGCTACCATCTACCAAGAGACCCAGTACTTC. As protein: CASSDRGATIYQETQYF.

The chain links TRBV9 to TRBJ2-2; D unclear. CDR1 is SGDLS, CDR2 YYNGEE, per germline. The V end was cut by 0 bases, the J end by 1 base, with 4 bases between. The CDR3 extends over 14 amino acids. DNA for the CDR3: TGTGCCAGCAGCGTAGGGTGGAACACCGGGGAGCTGTTTTTT. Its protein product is CASSVGWNTGELFF.

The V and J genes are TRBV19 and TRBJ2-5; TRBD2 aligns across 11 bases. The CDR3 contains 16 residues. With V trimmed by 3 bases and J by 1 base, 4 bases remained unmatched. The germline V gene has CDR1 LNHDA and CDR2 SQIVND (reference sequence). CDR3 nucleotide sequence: TGTGCCAGTAGTATTCGGCTAGCGGGAGGCCAAGAGACCCAGTACTTC. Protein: CASSIRLAGGQETQYF.

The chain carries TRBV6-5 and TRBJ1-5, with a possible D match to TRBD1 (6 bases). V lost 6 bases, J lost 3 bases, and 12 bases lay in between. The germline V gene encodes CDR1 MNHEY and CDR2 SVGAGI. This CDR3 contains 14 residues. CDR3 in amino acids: CASRPGQFNQPQHF. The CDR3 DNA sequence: TGTGCCAGCAGGCCCGGACAGTTCAATCAGCCCCAGCATTTT.

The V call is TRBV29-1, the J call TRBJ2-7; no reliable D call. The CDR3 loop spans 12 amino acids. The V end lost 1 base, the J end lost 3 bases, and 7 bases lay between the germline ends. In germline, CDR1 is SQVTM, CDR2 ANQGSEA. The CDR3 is CSVEVNIYEQYF. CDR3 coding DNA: TGCAGCGTTGAAGTGAACATCTACGAGCAGTACTTC.

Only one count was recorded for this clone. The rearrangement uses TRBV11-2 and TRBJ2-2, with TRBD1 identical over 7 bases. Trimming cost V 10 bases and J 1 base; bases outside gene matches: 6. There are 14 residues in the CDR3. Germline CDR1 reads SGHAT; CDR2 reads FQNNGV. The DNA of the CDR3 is TGTGCCATACCCAGGACAGGGAACACCGGGGAGCTGTTTTTT. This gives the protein CAIPRTGNTGELFF.

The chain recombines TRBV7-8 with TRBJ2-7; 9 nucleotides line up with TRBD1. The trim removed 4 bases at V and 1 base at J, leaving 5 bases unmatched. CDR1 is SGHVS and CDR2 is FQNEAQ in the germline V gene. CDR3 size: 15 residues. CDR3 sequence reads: CASSSSGTGSYEQYF. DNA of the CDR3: TGTGCCAGCAGCTCCTCCGGGACAGGGTCCTACGAGCAGTACTTC. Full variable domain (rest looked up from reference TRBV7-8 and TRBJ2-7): GAGVSQSPRYKVAKRGQDVALRCDPISGHVSLFWYQQALGQGPEFLTYFQNEAQLDKSGLPSDRFFAERPEGSVSTLKIQRTQQEDSAVYLCASSSSGTGSYEQYFGPGTRLTVT.

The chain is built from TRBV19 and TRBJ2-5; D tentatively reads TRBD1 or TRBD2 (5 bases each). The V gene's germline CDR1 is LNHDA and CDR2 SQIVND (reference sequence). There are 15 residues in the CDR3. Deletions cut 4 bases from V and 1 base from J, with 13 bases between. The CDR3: CASSTRGASQETQYF. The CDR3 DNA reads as TGTGCCAGTAGTACGAGGGGCGCCTCCCAAGAGACCCAGTACTTC.

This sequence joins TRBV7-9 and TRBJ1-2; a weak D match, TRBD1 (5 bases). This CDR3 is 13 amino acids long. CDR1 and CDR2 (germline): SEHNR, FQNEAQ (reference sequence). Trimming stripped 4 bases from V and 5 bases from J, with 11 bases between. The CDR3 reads CASSSRDQYGYTF. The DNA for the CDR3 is TGTGCCAGCAGCTCCAGGGATCAATATGGCTACACCTTC.

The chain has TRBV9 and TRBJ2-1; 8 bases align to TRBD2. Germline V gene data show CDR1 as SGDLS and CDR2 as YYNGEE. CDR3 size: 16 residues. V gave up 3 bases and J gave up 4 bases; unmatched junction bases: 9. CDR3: CASSGDGLAGYNEQFF. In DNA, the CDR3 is TGTGCCAGCAGCGGAGACGGACTAGCTGGTTACAATGAGCAGTTCTTC.

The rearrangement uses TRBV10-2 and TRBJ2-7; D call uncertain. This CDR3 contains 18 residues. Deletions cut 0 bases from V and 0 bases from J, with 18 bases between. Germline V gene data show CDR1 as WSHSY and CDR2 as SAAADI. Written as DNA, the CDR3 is TGCGCCAGCAGTGAGTCGACTCCGTCCCTGGCCGGCTCCTACGAGCAGTACTTC. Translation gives CASSESTPSLAGSYEQYF.

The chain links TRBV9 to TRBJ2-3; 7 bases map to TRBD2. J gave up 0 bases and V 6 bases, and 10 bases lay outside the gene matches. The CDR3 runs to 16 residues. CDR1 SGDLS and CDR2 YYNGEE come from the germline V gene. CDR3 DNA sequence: TGTGCCAGCAACGGTCTAGCGGAGGGAAGCACAGATACGCAGTATTTT. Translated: CASNGLAEGSTDTQYF.

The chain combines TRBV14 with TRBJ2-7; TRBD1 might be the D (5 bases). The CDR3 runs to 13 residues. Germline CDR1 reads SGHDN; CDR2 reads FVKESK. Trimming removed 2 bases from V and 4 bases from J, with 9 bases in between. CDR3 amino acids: CASSQLTGYEQYF. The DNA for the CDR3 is TGTGCCAGCAGCCAACTAACAGGATACGAGCAGTACTTC.

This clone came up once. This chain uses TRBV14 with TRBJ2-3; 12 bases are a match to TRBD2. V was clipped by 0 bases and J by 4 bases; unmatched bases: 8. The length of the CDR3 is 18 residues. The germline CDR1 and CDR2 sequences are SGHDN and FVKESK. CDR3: CASSQDRTSGDGADTQYF. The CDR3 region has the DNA TGTGCCAGCAGCCAAGACAGGACTAGCGGGGATGGGGCAGATACGCAGTATTTT.

The chain's CDR3 is CASSLGQAEAFF. CDR3 DNA: TGTGCCAGCAGCTTAGGACAGGCTGAAGCTTTCTTT. This chain joins TRBV7-9 and TRBJ1-1, with D perhaps TRBD1 (6 bases). Trimming shortened V by 1 base and J by 6 bases, and 6 bases separated the two germline ends. The CDR3 has 12 residues. The germline V gene encodes CDR1 SEHNR and CDR2 FQNEAQ (reference sequence). The variable domain in full, with the rest retrieved from reference TRBV7-9 and TRBJ1-1, is DTGVSQNPRHKITKRGQNVTFRCDPISEHNRLYWYRQTLGQGPEFLTYFQNEAQLEKSRLLSDRFSAERPKGSFSTLEIQRTEQGDSAMYLCASSLGQAEAFFGQGTRLTVV.

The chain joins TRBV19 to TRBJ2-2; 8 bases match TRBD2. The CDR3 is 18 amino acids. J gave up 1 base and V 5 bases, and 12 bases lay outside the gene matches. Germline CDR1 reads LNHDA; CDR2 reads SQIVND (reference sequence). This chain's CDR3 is CASSPPIGSGENTGELFF. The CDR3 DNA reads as TGTGCCAGTAGTCCCCCAATTGGTAGCGGGGAGAACACCGGGGAGCTGTTTTTT.

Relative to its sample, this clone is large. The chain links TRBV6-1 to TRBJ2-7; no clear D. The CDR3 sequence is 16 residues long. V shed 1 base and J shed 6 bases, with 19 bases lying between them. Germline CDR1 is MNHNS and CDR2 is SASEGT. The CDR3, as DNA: TGTGCCAGCAGTGAAGTGGTCAGTGCTCCATTATCCGAGCAGTACTTC. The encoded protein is CASSEVVSAPLSEQYF.

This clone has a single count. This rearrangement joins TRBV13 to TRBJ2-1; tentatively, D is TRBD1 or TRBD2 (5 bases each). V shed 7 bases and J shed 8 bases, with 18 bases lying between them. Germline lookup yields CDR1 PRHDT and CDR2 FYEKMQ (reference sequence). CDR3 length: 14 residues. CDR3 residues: CASNPGWGSDEQFF. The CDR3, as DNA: TGTGCCAGCAACCCCGGGTGGGGGAGCGATGAGCAGTTCTTC. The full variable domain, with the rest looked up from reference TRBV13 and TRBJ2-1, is AAGVIQSPRHLIKEKRETATLKCYPIPRHDTVYWYQQGPGQDPQFLISFYEKMQSDKGSIPDRFSAQQFSDYHSELNMSSLELGDSALYFCASNPGWGSDEQFFGPGTRLTVL.

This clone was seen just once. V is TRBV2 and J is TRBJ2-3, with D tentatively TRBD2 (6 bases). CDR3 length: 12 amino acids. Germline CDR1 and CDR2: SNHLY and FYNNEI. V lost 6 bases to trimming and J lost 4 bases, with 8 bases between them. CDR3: CASSGRADTQYF. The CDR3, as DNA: TGTGCCAGCAGCGGGAGAGCAGATACGCAGTATTTT.

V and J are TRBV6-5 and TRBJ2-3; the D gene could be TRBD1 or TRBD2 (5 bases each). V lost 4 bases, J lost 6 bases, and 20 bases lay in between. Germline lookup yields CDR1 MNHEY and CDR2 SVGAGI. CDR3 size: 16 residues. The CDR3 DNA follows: TGTGCCAGCAGTTCCCTCGGGACGTCTAGGTCGGATACGCAGTATTTT. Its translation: CASSSLGTSRSDTQYF.

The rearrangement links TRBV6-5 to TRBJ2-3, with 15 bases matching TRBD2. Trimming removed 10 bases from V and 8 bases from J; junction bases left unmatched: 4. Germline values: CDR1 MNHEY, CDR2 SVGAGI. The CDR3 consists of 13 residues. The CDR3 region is CATAGLAGGTQYF. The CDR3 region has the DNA TGTGCCACCGCGGGACTAGCGGGAGGTACGCAGTATTTT.

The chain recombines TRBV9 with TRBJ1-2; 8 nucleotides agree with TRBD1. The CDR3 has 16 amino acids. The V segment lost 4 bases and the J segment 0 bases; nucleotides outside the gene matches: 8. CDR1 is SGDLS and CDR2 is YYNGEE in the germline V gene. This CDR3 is CASSSLQGATNYGYTF. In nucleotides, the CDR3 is TGTGCCAGCAGCTCACTTCAGGGGGCAACTAACTATGGCTACACCTTC.

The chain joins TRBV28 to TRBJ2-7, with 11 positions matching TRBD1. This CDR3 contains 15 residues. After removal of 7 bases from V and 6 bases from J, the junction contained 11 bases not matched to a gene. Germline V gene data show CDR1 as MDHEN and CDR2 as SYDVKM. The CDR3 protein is CASNFPGQGVIEQYF. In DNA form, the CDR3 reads TGTGCCAGCAACTTCCCGGGACAGGGGGTCATCGAGCAGTACTTC.

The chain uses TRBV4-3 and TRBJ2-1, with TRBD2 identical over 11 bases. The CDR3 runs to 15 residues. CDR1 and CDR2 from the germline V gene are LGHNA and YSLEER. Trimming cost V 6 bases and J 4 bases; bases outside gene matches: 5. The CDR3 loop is CASRPGLAEYNEQFF. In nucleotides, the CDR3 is TGCGCCAGCAGACCGGGACTAGCGGAATACAATGAGCAGTTCTTC.

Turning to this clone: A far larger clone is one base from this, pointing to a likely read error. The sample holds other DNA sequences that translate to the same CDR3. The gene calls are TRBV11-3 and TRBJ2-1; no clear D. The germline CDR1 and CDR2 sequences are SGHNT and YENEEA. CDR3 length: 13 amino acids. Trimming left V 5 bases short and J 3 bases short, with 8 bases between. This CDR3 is CASSQDFYNEQFF. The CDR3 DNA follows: TGTGCCAGCAGCCAAGACTTCTACAATGAGCAGTTCTTC.

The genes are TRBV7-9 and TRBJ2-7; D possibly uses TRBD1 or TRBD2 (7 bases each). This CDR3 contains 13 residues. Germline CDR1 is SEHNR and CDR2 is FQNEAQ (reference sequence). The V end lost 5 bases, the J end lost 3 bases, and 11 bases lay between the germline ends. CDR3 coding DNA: TGTGCCAGCAGCCAGGGGGGGCTCTACGAGCAGTACTTC. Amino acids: CASSQGGLYEQYF.

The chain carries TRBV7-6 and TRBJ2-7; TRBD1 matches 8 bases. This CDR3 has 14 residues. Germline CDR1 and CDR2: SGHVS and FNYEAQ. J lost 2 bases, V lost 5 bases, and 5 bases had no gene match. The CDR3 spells CASSPGQGTYEQYF. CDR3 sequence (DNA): TGTGCCAGCAGCCCCGGACAGGGAACCTACGAGCAGTACTTC.